This TCR beta chain was identified in a study of blood T cells in healthy people across ages (dated by TCRdb to the mid-2010s). Some background on the complete study: Template switching captured roughly one uniquely barcoded TCR beta cDNA molecule per two T cells in model experiments. The study analyzed two additional independent replicas of 1 million unique cDNA reads from the same blood draw for two donors, one aged 18 to 30 and one aged 80 or older. Age-related changes in TCR beta repertoire diversity were measured in the study by deep sequencing normalized with unique cDNA molecular identifiers. Donors were grouped into four age groups: young (average 16 years), middle-aged (roughly 37), aged (around 62) and long-lived (about 82).

The donors were around 39 Caucasian individuals from Russia, aged roughly 6 to 100 years, who were systemically healthy. Approximately 10 milliliters of peripheral blood were collected from each donor into EDTA-treated Vacutainer tubes. Ficoll-Paque density-gradient centrifugation was used to isolate PBMCs, with at least 7 million obtained per sample. Trizol reagent was used to extract total RNA from PBMCs, with at least 5.5 micrograms per sample. The percentages of naive CD45RAhigh/CD27high T cells were determined by flow cytometry on a PBMC aliquot from every donor. Based on the germline V gene, the CDR1 and CDR2 sequences are SGHRS and YFSETQ. V is clipped by 1 base and J by 4 bases, and the sequence between their germline boundaries is 17 bases long. The CDR3 has 16 amino acids, counting the end cysteine and phenylalanine. Just CDR3 DNA is preserved here, 48 bases in frame from base 1. What the authors observed across the whole study: Because profiling used bulk unsorted PBMCs, naive and antigen-experienced compartments could not be compared conclusively. Because the CMV infection status of the donors was unknown, age-related changes in expanded clonotypes may potentially have been confounded. Total diversity estimates from one million sequenced T cells were considered lower bounds and underestimates. There was a strong correlation between observed TCR beta diversity and the percentage of naive T cells measured by flow cytometry. Compared with the aged group, more naive CD4+ T cells, fewer expanded clones and increased TCR diversity were shown by the long-lived group, suggesting age selection. As age increased, observed TCR beta diversity per million T cells dropped in a roughly linear way, and a significant reduction was already evident by age about 40.

This clonotype came up a few times. Its antigen is currently not known. No qualities accompany the bases; no much larger clone lies one base away. The library relied on 5' RACE. Sequenced using an Illumina HiSeq 2500. A second PCR of about 6 to 11 cycles was performed with a sample-barcoded 5' primer and a J-beta primer mix. A template-switch 5' adaptor carrying 12 random nucleotides introduced a unique molecular identifier onto each TCR beta cDNA molecule. At least 2.5 million CDR3-containing paired-end reads were obtained from each sample. All of the RNA was converted into first-strand cDNA using the Mint cDNA synthesis kit, with a TRBC-specific oligonucleotide serving as the primer. Following uracil-DNA glycosylase treatment, a first 18-cycle PCR with universal primers M1SS and BC2_uni_R was performed on all cDNA. The study's own analysis went as follows. Normalization of each sample was performed by random selection of 1 million high-quality reads, each carrying a distinct molecular identifier. Reads with shared molecular identifiers were discarded instead of being binned into consensus sequences. MiTCR, with a Q25 quality threshold and the strictest error-elimination algorithm, was used for CDR3 identification, clonotype clustering and error correction. A nonparametric unseen species model using Euler transformation provided a lower-bound estimate of total TCR beta diversity. Clones were called with MiXCR by TCRdb after fastp trimmed the public reads at Q25, and only in-frame beta chains were retained. Records with the same CDR3 protein are collapsed into one entry carrying the most frequent genes and DNA. These V and J calls are TCRdb output, not the study's own analysis. Recorded for this sample are around 780,000 distinct CDR3 sequences; roughly 25% of them occurred a single time. The top ten clones comprise 3% of the sample.

This same sample was also taken into another study, of T cells of mothers and their children. As described in the second report: Nine systemically healthy Caucasian individuals served as donors, namely three mothers together with their six children. cDNA synthesis consumed the entire amount of extracted RNA, loaded at 1.5 ug RNA in each 15 ul reaction. In the second PCR, sample barcodes and 2-4 random nucleotides were introduced via the M1S primer. More than 8 million TCR beta CDR3 reads were obtained from each mother, and about 3 million reads were obtained from each child. In both related and unrelated pairs, thymic selection shapes the output of TCR recombination in a similar way, with inherited differences having only a minor effect. Related mother-child pairs always showed normalized repertoire overlap that was slightly higher than in unrelated mother-child pairs, though the difference was never significant. Persistent microchimeric T cell clones were not detected, at a sensitivity of roughly 100 clones per million clonotypes. Deep NGS was used in the study to compare the TCR beta repertoires of mothers and children and to look for features that separate related mother-child pairs from unrelated individuals. On average, the children were roughly 12 +/- 4 years old, while the mothers were roughly 36 +/- 4 years old. After adapter ligation was performed with NEBNext reagents, the libraries were sequenced on an Illumina HiSeq 2000 with 100+100 nt paired-end reads. Mother and child libraries were prepared a month apart and sequenced in separate runs to prevent cross-contamination. For each donor, somewhere between roughly 500,000 and 2,100,000 distinct TCR beta clonotypes were identified. Naive TCR beta clonotypes were estimated from low-frequency clonotypes matched to each donor's FACS-determined naive share, without sorting.

Input material: blood. Recombination linked TRBV5-1 to TRBJ1-1; TRBD1 is a weak D gene call, 5 bases matching. This TCR derives from a boy aged 5-17 years in good health. The nucleotide sequence is TGCGCCAGCAGCTTGTTGACAGCCGCGGGGGGCACTGAAGCTTTCTTT. It codes for CASSLLTAAGGTEAFF.